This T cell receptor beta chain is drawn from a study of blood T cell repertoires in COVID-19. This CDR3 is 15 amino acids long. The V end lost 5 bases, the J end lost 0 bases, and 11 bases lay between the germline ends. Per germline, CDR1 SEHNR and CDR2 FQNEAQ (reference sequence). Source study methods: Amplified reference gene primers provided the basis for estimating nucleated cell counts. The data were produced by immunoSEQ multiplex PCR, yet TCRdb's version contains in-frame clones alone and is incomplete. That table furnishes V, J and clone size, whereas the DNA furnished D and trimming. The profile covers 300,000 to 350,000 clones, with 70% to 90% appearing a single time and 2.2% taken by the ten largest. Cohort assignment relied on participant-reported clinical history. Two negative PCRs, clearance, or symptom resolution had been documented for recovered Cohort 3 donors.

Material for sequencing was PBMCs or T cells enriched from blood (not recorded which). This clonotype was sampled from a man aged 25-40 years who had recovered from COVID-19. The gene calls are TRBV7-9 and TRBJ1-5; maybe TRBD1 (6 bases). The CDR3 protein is CASSAGTHSNQPQHF. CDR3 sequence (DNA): TGTGCCAGCAGCGCAGGGACACATAGCAATCAGCCCCAGCATTTT. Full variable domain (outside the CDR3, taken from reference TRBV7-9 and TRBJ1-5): DTGVSQNPRHKITKRGQNVTFRCDPISEHNRLYWYRQTLGQGPEFLTYFQNEAQLEKSRLLSDRFSAERPKGSFSTLEIQRTEQGDSAMYLCASSAGTHSNQPQHFGDGTRLSIL.